This T cell receptor (beta chain) is drawn from a study of blood T cell repertoires in COVID-19. Study-level information: Acute-phase and convalescent COVID-19 samples originated in the United States, Italy and Spain.

Here immunoSEQ multiplex PCR was the method, and the copy in TCRdb shows in-frame clones only, minus some. This sample has some 370,000 clones, with about 89% found just once. The CDR3 is made up of 14 amino acids. Germline V lookup: CDR1 SGDLS, CDR2 YYNGEE. Trimming cost V 0 bases and J 5 bases; bases outside gene matches: 2. The source is a man aged 35-49 years with acute or convalescent COVID-19. The sequenced sample was peripheral blood. The genes are TRBV9 and TRBJ2-3, with 8 positions matching TRBD1. CDR3 sequence: CASSVEQGVDTQYF. The CDR3 bases are TGTGCCAGCAGCGTAGAACAGGGGGTAGATACGCAGTATTTT.